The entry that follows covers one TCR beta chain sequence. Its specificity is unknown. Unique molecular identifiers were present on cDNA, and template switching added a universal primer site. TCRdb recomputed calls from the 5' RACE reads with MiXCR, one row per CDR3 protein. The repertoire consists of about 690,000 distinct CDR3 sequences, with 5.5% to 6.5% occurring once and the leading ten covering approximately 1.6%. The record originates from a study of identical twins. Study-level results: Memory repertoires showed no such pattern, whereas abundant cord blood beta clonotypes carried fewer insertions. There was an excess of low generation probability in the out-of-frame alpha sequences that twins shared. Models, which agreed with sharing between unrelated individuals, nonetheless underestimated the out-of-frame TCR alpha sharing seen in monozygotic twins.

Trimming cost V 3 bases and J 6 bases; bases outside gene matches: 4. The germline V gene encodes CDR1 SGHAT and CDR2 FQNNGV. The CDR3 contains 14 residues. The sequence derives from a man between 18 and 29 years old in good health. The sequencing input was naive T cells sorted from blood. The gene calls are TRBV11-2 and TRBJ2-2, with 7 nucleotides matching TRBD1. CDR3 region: CASSLYRGAGELFF. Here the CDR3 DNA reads TGTGCCAGCAGCTTGTACAGGGGCGCCGGGGAGCTGTTTTTT.